This record concerns one TCR beta chain sequence. Data came from immunoSEQ multiplex PCR; TCRdb stores just in-frame clones and leaves some out. The table has about 270,000 clones, about 89% seen once. This entry belongs to a study of blood T cell repertoires in COVID-19. Turning to the study itself: COVID-19 samples from acute and convalescent phases originated in the United States, Italy and Spain.

Germline loops: CDR1 MNHEY, CDR2 SVGEGT. The CDR3 is made up of 15 amino acids. The trim removed 5 bases at V and 5 bases at J, leaving 8 bases unmatched. Participants spanned ages about 18 to 95 years and resided in fewer than 30 US areas. Either two negative PCRs, clearance, or symptom resolution qualified Cohort 3 donors as recovered. This chain joins TRBV6-2 or TRBV6-3 and TRBJ2-5, with 10 bases identical to TRBD2. The origin of this receptor is a woman younger than 35 who had recovered from COVID-19. Sequencing used PBMCs or T cells enriched from blood (not recorded which). The CDR3 DNA reads as TGTGCCAGCAGTCCCGGGCTAGCGGGGGTGGAGACCCAGTACTTC. It specifies CASSPGLAGVETQYF.